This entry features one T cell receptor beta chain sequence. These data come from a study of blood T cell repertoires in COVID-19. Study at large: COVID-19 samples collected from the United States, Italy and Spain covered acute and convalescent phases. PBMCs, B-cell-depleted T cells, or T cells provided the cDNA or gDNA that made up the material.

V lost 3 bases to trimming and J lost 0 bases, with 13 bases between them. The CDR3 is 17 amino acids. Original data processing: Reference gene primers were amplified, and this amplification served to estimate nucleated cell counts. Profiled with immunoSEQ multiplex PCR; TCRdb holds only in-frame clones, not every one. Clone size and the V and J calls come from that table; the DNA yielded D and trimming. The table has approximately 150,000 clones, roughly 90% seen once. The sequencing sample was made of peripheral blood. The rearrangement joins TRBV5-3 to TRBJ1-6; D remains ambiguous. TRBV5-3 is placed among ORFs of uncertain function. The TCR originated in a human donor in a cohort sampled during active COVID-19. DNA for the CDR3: TGTGCCAGAAGCTCACTCCTAGGGAGCTCCTATAATTCACCCCTCCACTTT. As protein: CARSSLLGSSYNSPLHF.